This passage covers 7 T cell receptor beta chains from one sample sequenced in a study of T-cell reconstitution after alpha-beta-depleted transplantation in children. Molecular barcoding with unique molecular identifiers was used for the TCRbeta library. In TCRdb, the PCR reads were re-called with MiXCR into one record per CDR3 protein. The sample comprises around 420,000 distinct CDR3 sequences, around 15% of which are singletons, and less than 30% rests with the top ten. Source: PBMCs, mostly from graft donor cells, taken 360 days after TCRalphabeta/CD19-depleted stem cell transplant. Receptor source: a boy younger than two who had a stem cell transplant for Wiskott-Aldrich syndrome, so the T cells may come from the graft donor.

This chain connects TRBV15 to TRBJ2-3, with 10 nucleotides matching TRBD2. From germline, CDR1 is LNHNV and CDR2 YYDKDF (reference sequence). Unmatched junction bases numbered 4, after V lost 2 bases and J lost 2 bases. The CDR3 runs to 16 residues. The CDR3 protein is CATSRKLAGATDTQYF. In DNA form, the CDR3 reads TGTGCCACCAGCAGAAAGCTAGCGGGGGCCACAGATACGCAGTATTTT.

This chain uses TRBV5-8 with TRBJ2-7; D might be TRBD2 (6 bases). From germline, CDR1 is SGHTS and CDR2 YDEGEE. The length of the CDR3 is 14 residues. Trimming pared 1 base from V and 3 bases from J, leaving 11 bases between. The CDR3 bases are TGTGCCAGCAGCTTGCGGGGGTGGGACTACGAGCAGTACTTC. Residues: CASSLRGWDYEQYF.

V is TRBV11-1 and J is TRBJ2-3; D is perhaps TRBD1 or TRBD2 (5 bases each). Per the germline V gene, CDR1 is SGHAT and CDR2 is FQDESV (reference sequence). Trimming shortened V by 2 bases and J by 2 bases, and 20 bases separated the two germline ends. The CDR3 has 18 residues. The DNA of the CDR3 is TGTGCCAGCAGCTTAAGGACATCGAGGGGTGTCCACACAGATACGCAGTATTTT. It encodes CASSLRTSRGVHTDTQYF.

Points on this clonotype: A much more abundant neighbour one base away suggests this may be a read error. The rearrangement uses TRBV5-1 and TRBJ2-3; D is unclear. Per the germline V gene, CDR1 is SGHRS and CDR2 is YFSETQ. The CDR3 spans 14 residues. In DNA, the CDR3 is TGCGCCAGCAGCTTGGCCATCTTCACAGATGCGCAGTATTTT. It is translated as CASSLAIFTDAQYF. The complete variable domain, with remaining parts taken from reference TRBV5-1 and TRBJ2-3, reads KAGVTQTPRYLIKTRGQQVTLSCSPISGHRSVSWYQQTPGQGLQFLFEYFSETQRNKGNFPGRFSGRQFSNSRSEMNVSTLELGDSALYLCASSLAIFTDAQYFGPGTRLTVL.

Remarks on this clonotype: A much larger clone differs by one base, so this may be a read error. The rearrangement uses TRBV7-8 and TRBJ2-1; TRBD2 matches 8 bases. Germline lookup yields CDR1 SGHVS and CDR2 FQNEAQ. V was pared by 6 bases and J by 0 bases, with 7 bases of the junction left unmatched. CDR3 size: 16 residues. CDR3 residues: CASRKLADSSYNEQFF. Written as DNA, the CDR3 is TGTGCCAGCAGAAAACTAGCGGATAGCTCCTACAATGAGCAGTTCTTC.

V and J are TRBV12-3 or TRBV12-4 and TRBJ2-1; no reliable D call. CDR3 length: 16 residues. V lost 7 bases to trimming and J lost 5 bases, with 21 bases between them. The CDR3 DNA reads TGTGCCAGCACCGAGAACGGTCGGGCCTTAGACAATGAGCAGTTCTTC. Translated: CASTENGRALDNEQFF.

V usage is TRBV5-1 and J usage is TRBJ2-3; TRBD1 agrees at 8 bases. The CDR3 is 14 residues long. Per the germline V gene, CDR1 is SGHRS and CDR2 is YFSETQ. Trimming at V came to 4 bases and at J to 2 bases, leaving 3 bases not matched to a gene. The CDR3 here is CASSGGQVTDTQYF. The CDR3, as DNA: TGCGCCAGCAGCGGGGGACAGGTCACAGATACGCAGTATTTT.